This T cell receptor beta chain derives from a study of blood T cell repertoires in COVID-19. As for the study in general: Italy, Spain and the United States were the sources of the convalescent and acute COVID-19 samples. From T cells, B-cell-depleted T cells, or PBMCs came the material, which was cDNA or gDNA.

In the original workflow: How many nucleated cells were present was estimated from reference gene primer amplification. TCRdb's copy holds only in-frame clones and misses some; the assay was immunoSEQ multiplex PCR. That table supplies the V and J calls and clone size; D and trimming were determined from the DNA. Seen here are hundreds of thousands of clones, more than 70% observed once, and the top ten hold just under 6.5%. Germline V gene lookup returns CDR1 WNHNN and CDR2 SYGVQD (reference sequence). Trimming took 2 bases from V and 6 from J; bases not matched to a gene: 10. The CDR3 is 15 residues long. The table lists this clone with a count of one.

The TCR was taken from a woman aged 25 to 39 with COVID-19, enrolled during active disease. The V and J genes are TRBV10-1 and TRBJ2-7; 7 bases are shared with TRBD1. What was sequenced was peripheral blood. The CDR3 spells CASSERARSGGEQYF. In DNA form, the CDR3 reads TGCGCCAGCAGTGAGCGTGCGAGGTCAGGGGGCGAGCAGTACTTC.